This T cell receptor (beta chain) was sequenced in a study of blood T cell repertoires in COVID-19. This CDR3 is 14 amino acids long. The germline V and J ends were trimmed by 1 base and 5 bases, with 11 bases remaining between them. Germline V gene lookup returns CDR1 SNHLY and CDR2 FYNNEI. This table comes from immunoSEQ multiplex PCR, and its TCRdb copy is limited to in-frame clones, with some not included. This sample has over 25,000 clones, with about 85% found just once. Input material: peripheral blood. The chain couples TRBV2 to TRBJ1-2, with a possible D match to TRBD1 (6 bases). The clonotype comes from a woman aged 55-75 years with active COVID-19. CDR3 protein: CASSEGAQGYGYTF. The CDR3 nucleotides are TGTGCCAGCAGTGAAGGGGCACAGGGTTATGGCTACACCTTC.